The rows below give T cell receptor beta chains drawn from one sample of a study of cytomegalovirus exposure and HLA in healthy donors. TCRdb's copy holds only in-frame clones and misses some; the assay was immunoSEQ multiplex PCR. The sample carries about 98,000 clones, about 90% recorded once. What was sequenced was PBMCs. The receptors come from a man aged 18 to 29 in good health and CMV-seropositive. Each CDR3 is given with its conserved first and last residue. The D gene is left open where the match is weak. Clone size is given for some rows only: seen once, a few or many times, or a class if the clone is expanded.

j_gene | abundance | v_gene | d_gene | CDR3nt | CDR3aa
TRBJ2-1 | . | TRBV5-6 | TRBD2 | TGTGCCAGCAGCAAGGGGACTAGCGGGAAGGGCAATGAGCAGTTCTTC | CASSKGTSGKGNEQFF
TRBJ2-2 | once | TRBV6-1 | TRBD1 | TGTGCCAGCAGCCGGGACAGGGCGAACACCGGGGAGCTGTTTTTT | CASSRDRANTGELFF
TRBJ1-3 | once | TRBV4-1 | TRBD1 | TGCGCCAGCAGCCAACCTCGACAGGGGAGGCGAAACACCATATATTTT | CASSQPRQGRRNTIYF
TRBJ1-2 | . | TRBV7-7 | TRBD1 | TGTGCCAGCAGCCTACCCCGGGACAGGGTAGATGGCTACACCTTC | CASSLPRDRVDGYTF
TRBJ2-1 | . | TRBV5-4 | . | TGTGCCAGCAGCTTGCCGAATGAGCAGTTCTTC | CASSLPNEQFF
TRBJ1-4 | many | TRBV9 | TRBD1 | TGTGCCAGCAGCGAGAGGGGACCCGGGACAGGCGGTGAAAAACTGTTTTTT | CASSERGPGTGGEKLFF
TRBJ2-2 | . | TRBV11-2 | TRBD2 | TGTGCCAGCAGGGGACTAGCGGCGAACACCGGGGAGCTGTTTTTT | CASRGLAANTGELFF
TRBJ2-7 | once | TRBV7-9 | TRBD1 | TGTGCCAGCAGCCCCATGACAGGGGTCGACGAGCAGTACTTC | CASSPMTGVDEQYF
TRBJ1-2 | . | TRBV13 | . | TGTGCCAGCAGCTTGGGGGGGGCCAACTATGGCTACACCTTC | CASSLGGANYGYTF
TRBJ2-7 | . | TRBV4-1 | . | TGCGCCAGCAGCCGAGACGGTATATCAGGTAGCTCCTACGAGCAGTACTTC | CASSRDGISGSSYEQYF
TRBJ1-1 | . | TRBV6-5 | TRBD1 | TGTGCCAGCAGCCAATTGGACAGGGGGAACACTGAAGCTTTCTTT | CASSQLDRGNTEAFF
TRBJ2-3 | . | TRBV7-3 | TRBD1 | TGTGCCAGCAGCACCACTCCGGGACAGGGGCCCGATACGCAGTATTTT | CASSTTPGQGPDTQYF
TRBJ2-1 | . | TRBV5-1 | TRBD1 | TGCGCCAGCAGGACCGGGACAGGGGTGTACAATGAGCAGTTCTTC | CASRTGTGVYNEQFF
TRBJ1-1 | . | TRBV27 | . | TGTGCCAGCAGTTTACTGGGGGCCGGCACTGAAGCTTTCTTT | CASSLLGAGTEAFF
TRBJ2-5 | . | TRBV9 | TRBD2 | TGTGCCAGCAGCTCGGGACTAGCGGGAGATTTGGAGACCCAGTACTTC | CASSSGLAGDLETQYF
TRBJ1-5 | . | TRBV28 | . | TGTGCCAGCAGTTCTGTTCAGCCCCAGCATTTT | CASSSVQPQHF
TRBJ1-4 | once | TRBV19 | . | TGTGCCAGTAGTTCAACGCGGGGGTCCGGTGAAAAACTGTTTTTT | CASSSTRGSGEKLFF
TRBJ2-1 | . | TRBV5-4 | TRBD2 | TGTGCCAGCAGCTCCGAGGGGAGGGCCTACAATGAGCAGTTCTTC | CASSSEGRAYNEQFF
TRBJ2-7 | . | TRBV4-2 | TRBD2 | TGTGCCAGCAGCCAAGGGGGACTAGCAGATAGCTACGAGCAGTACTTC | CASSQGGLADSYEQYF
TRBJ2-7 | . | TRBV6-5 | TRBD2 | TGTGCCAGCAGTTACGCGACTAGCGGCAGCTACGAGCAGTACTTC | CASSYATSGSYEQYF
TRBJ2-7 | once | TRBV27 | TRBD1 | TGTGCCAGCAGTCCTTTCGGGGACAGGGGGCCCTCGTACGAGCAGTACTTC | CASSPFGDRGPSYEQYF
TRBJ2-1 | few | TRBV4-2 | TRBD2 | TGTGCCAGCAGCCAAGTTTCCATTATAGCGGGGGGGCTCAGCTCCTACAATGAGCAGTTCTTC | CASSQVSIIAGGLSSYNEQFF
TRBJ1-2 | . | TRBV4-1 | . | TGCGCCAGCAGCCAAGCGCTCTCAGGGAACTATGGCTACACCTTC | CASSQALSGNYGYTF
TRBJ2-3 | . | TRBV29-1 | . | TGCAGCGTTAATCCTATGGGCACAGATACGCAGTATTTT | CSVNPMGTDTQYF
TRBJ2-5 | . | TRBV7-2 | TRBD2 | TGTGCCAGCAGCTTGGGGACTAGCGTATGGGAGACCCAGTACTTC | CASSLGTSVWETQYF
TRBJ1-2 | . | TRBV4-3 | . | TGCGCCAGCAGCCCACAGGGAACTAACTATGGCTACACCTTC | CASSPQGTNYGYTF
TRBJ2-7 | . | TRBV14 | TRBD2 | TGTGCCAGCAGCCCTCAGCGGGGTCCCTACGAGCAGTACTTC | CASSPQRGPYEQYF
TRBJ2-7 | . | TRBV9 | TRBD2 | TGTGCCAGCAATCCTAGCGGGGGGGCCTCTTACGAGCAGTACTTC | CASNPSGGASYEQYF
TRBJ1-2 | . | TRBV18 | TRBD1 | TGTGCCAGCTCAGCAAGACTGGAGGACAGGGGTCATGGCTACACCTTC | CASSARLEDRGHGYTF
TRBJ2-7 | . | TRBV5-5 | . | TGTGCCAGCAGCCACTTCAGGGAACTGGGCGAGCAGTACTTC | CASSHFRELGEQYF